This T cell receptor (beta chain) was captured in a study of tumor-infiltrating lymphocytes in primary liver carcinoma. On this clonotype itself: One junction end disagrees with the germline gene, perhaps due to a read error.

Germline CDR1 is SGHAT and CDR2 is FQNNGV. This CDR3 region has 21 residues. Co-extraction yielded RNA and DNA from roughly 20-30 mg of unsorted bulk tissue. TCR beta cDNA was made from approximately 500 ng total RNA with a constant-region primer. Three nested multiplex PCR rounds, a slightly modified ARM-PCR, produced the libraries for TCR beta. It was with TRBV1-TRBV30 forward primers and a C-beta reverse primer that the first two PCR rounds were run, at around 9 cycles each. TCRdb reprocessed the multiplex PCR reads via MiXCR and lists one record per CDR3 protein. This sample has some 190,000 distinct CDR3 sequences, with just under 85% found just once.

The TCR originated in a man between 35 and 55 years old with primary liver carcinoma and hepatitis B virus infection. Sample: tumor tissue from primary liver carcinoma. The rearrangement joins TRBV11-2 to TRBJ2-6; 8 nucleotides line up with TRBD1. The CDR3 reads CASIIGGDRGISLSEANVLTF. The CDR3 DNA reads TGTGCCAGCATCATAGGGGGAGACAGGGGCATTTCCCTCTCTGAGGCCAACGTCCTGACTTTC.